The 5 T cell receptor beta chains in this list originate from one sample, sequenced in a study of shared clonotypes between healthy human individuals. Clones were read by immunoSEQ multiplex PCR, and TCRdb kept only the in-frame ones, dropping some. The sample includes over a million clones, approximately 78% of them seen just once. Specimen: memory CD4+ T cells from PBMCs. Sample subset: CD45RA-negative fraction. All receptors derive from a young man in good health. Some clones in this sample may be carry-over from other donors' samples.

The CDR3 region has the DNA TGCGCCAGCAGCTTGGGTAGCGGGACGAACACCGGGGAGCTGTTTTTT. This codes for CASSLGSGTNTGELFF. The chain carries TRBV5-1 and TRBJ2-2, with 8 positions matching TRBD2. The trim removed 0 bases at V and 0 bases at J, leaving 1 base unmatched. Germline V gives CDR1 SGHRS, CDR2 YFSETQ. The CDR3 is made up of 16 amino acids. The variable domain in full, with the rest retrieved from reference TRBV5-1 and TRBJ2-2, is KAGVTQTPRYLIKTRGQQVTLSCSPISGHRSVSWYQQTPGQGLQFLFEYFSETQRNKGNFPGRFSGRQFSNSRSEMNVSTLELGDSALYLCASSLGSGTNTGELFFGEGSRLTVL.

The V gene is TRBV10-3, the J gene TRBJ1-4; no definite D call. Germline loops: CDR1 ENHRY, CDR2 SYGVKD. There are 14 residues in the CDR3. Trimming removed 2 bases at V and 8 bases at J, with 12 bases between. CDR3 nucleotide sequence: TGTGCCATCAGTGAGGTAGGGTTTGAAGAAAAACTGTTTTTT. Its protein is CAISEVGFEEKLFF.

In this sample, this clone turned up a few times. The CDR3 DNA sequence: TGTGCCAGCAGCTCCGGGACGGCCCCTGGGGCTTTCTTT. Translated: CASSSGTAPGAFF. The gene calls are TRBV7-8 and TRBJ1-1; perhaps TRBD1 as D (5 bases). V was clipped by 4 bases and J by 11 bases, with 17 bases between them. The CDR3 runs 13 residues. Germline CDR1 SGHVS, CDR2 FQNEAQ.

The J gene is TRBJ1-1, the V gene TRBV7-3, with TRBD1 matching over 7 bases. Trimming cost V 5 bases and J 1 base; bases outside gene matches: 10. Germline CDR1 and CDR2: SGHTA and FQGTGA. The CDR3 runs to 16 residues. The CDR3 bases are TGTGCCAGCAGCGCAAAGACCGGGACAGCGAACACTGAAGCTTTCTTT. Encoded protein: CASSAKTGTANTEAFF.

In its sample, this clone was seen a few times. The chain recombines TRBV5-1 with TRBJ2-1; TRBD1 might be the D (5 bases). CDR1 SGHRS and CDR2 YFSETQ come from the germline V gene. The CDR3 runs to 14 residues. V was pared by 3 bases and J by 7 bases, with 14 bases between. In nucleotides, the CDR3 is TGCGCCAGCAGCTCCCAGGGTAGGGGAAATGAGCAGTTCTTC. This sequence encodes CASSSQGRGNEQFF.